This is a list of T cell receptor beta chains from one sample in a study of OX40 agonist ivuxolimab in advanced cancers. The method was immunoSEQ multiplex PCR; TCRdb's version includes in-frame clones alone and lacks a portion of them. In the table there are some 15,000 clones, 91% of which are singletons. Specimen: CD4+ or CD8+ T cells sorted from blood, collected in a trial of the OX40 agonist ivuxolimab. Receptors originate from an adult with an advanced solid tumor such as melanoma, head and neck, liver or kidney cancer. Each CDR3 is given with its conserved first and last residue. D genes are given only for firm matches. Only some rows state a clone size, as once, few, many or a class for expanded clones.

TGTGCCAGCAGCTCAAGGGACAGGGCCTACGAGCAGTACTTC | CASSSRDRAYEQYF | TRBV13 | TRBD1 | - | TRBJ2-7
TGTGCCAGCAGTTATCGCAGCGGGAGTCCAAATGAGCAGTTCTTC | CASSYRSGSPNEQFF | TRBV6-9 | TRBD2 | - | TRBJ2-1
TGCGCCAGCAGCCAAGGGGACTGGAACGAGCAGTACTTC | CASSQGDWNEQYF | TRBV4-1 | - | - | TRBJ2-7
TGTGCCAGCAGTTACCCTGGTTTACCTGAAGCTTTCTTT | CASSYPGLPEAFF | TRBV6-6 | - | once | TRBJ1-1
TGTGCCAGCAGCCTAGGGACAGGTCATCCTAATGAAAAACTGTTTTTT | CASSLGTGHPNEKLFF | TRBV5-6 | TRBD1 | once | TRBJ1-4
TGCGCCAGCAGCCAAACCCCAGGGACTAGCTACGAGCAGTACTTC | CASSQTPGTSYEQYF | TRBV4-1 | TRBD2 | - | TRBJ2-7
- | CASILGTGELFF | TRBV2 | - | - | TRBJ2-2
TGTGCCAGCAGCTTGTCGACAGGGTTCATTGTGGACTATGGCTACACCTTC | CASSLSTGFIVDYGYTF | TRBV5-4 | TRBD1 | - | TRBJ1-2
TGTGCCAGCAGCTTGGGTCAGGGGACAGATACGCAGTATTTT | CASSLGQGTDTQYF | TRBV13 | - | - | TRBJ2-3
TGTGCCAGCACAGAAGGGTGGGAGAGCACAGATACGCAGTATTTT | CASTEGWESTDTQYF | TRBV28 | - | - | TRBJ2-3
TGTGCCAGCAGTATACTGACAGAATCCTACGAGCAGTACTTC | CASSILTESYEQYF | TRBV6-1 | - | - | TRBJ2-7
TGTGCCAGTAGTATAGACTCTGGCAGCACCGGGGAGCTGTTTTTT | CASSIDSGSTGELFF | TRBV19 | - | - | TRBJ2-2
TGTGCCAGCAGCGTAGATGGGGCATTAGAGACCCAGTACTTC | CASSVDGALETQYF | TRBV9 | - | once | TRBJ2-5
TGTGCCAGCAAGATAGCGGGAGGGAGCACAGATACGCAGTATTTT | CASKIAGGSTDTQYF | TRBV6-5 | TRBD2 | - | TRBJ2-3
TGTGCCAGCAGCTCCTTATCCTACAATGAGCAGTTCTTC | CASSSLSYNEQFF | TRBV28 | - | - | TRBJ2-1
TGCGCCAGCAGCCAAGTAAACAGAGAGCAGTTCTTC | CASSQVNREQFF | TRBV4-1 | - | - | TRBJ2-1
TGTGCCAGCAGCTTAGCCGGCTTGGGCTACGAGCAGTACTTC | CASSLAGLGYEQYF | TRBV5-6 | - | - | TRBJ2-7
TGTGCCAGCAGCCCGATAGCGGGAGGAGTCAGCAATGAGCAGTTCTTC | CASSPIAGGVSNEQFF | TRBV16 | TRBD2 | - | TRBJ2-1
TGTGCCAGCAGGCGTACCGGGGGCATTTGTTTGTACACTGAAGCTTTCTTT | CASRRTGGICLYTEAFF | TRBV9 | - | - | TRBJ1-1
TGCGTCAGCAGCCCGGACAGGGAAGGCTACACCTTC | CVSSPDREGYTF | TRBV4-1 | TRBD1 | - | TRBJ1-2
TGTGCCAGCAGTTTATGGGGCACCAATCAGCCCCAGCATTTT | CASSLWGTNQPQHF | TRBV27 | - | - | TRBJ1-5
TGTGCCAGCAGTGAAGTCTTAGGGACAGAGAACTATGGCTACACCTTC | CASSEVLGTENYGYTF | TRBV6-1 | TRBD1 | - | TRBJ1-2
TGTGCCAGCAGTTTATCCCCCCGGGGGAACACTGAAGCTTTCTTT | CASSLSPRGNTEAFF | TRBV27 | - | - | TRBJ1-1
TGTGCCATTGGGGGGGGCGAGCAGTACTTC | CAIGGGEQYF | TRBV10-3 | TRBD2 | - | TRBJ2-7
TGTGCCAGCAGCTATACGTACATGAACACTGAAGCTTTCTTT | CASSYTYMNTEAFF | TRBV5-6 | - | - | TRBJ1-1
TGTGCCAGCAGCTTAGGACAGCTCTACGAGCAGTACTTC | CASSLGQLYEQYF | TRBV7-2 | - | - | TRBJ2-7
TGTGCCAGCAGCTACCGGACAGGGGGCGCGGATGGCTACACCTTC | CASSYRTGGADGYTF | TRBV13 | TRBD1 | - | TRBJ1-2
TGCGCCAGCAGTAGGAGCGGGAGGGAAGATACGCAGTATTTT | CASSRSGREDTQYF | TRBV10-2 | TRBD2 | - | TRBJ2-3
TGTGCCAGCAGCGGCGTAAGAGAGGGGGAGCAGTACTTC | CASSGVREGEQYF | TRBV27 | - | - | TRBJ2-7
TGTGCCAGTAGTATATTTAGGGACGATGAAAAACTGTTTTTT | CASSIFRDDEKLFF | TRBV19 | - | - | TRBJ1-4
TGTGCCAGCAGCCCCAGGGAAGCAGATACGCAGTATTTT | CASSPREADTQYF | TRBV6-6 | - | - | TRBJ2-3
TGTGCCAGCAGCGGTAGCGGGAGCACAGATACGCAGTATTTT | CASSGSGSTDTQYF | TRBV9 | TRBD2 | - | TRBJ2-3
TGCGCCAGCAGTGAGGGGCGGGATTACGAGCAGTACTTC | CASSEGRDYEQYF | TRBV10-2 | - | - | TRBJ2-7
TGTGCCAGCAGTGAATACCTTAGCGGGACGCTATACGAGCAGTACTTC | CASSEYLSGTLYEQYF | TRBV25-1 | TRBD2 | once | TRBJ2-7
TGTGCCAGCAGCTTACTTGGGGCTAGCAAAAGCACAGATACGCAGTATTTT | CASSLLGASKSTDTQYF | TRBV11-2 | - | - | TRBJ2-3
TGCAGCGGCGCCCGTGCGGACTCTGAAGCTTTCTTT | CSGARADSEAFF | TRBV29-1 | - | few | TRBJ1-1
TGTGCCAGCAGCCACCTAGAAGGGGCGGGAGGGTACTACGAGCAGTACTTC | CASSHLEGAGGYYEQYF | TRBV27 | TRBD2 | - | TRBJ2-7
TGTGCCAGCAGCCGGGACGAGAACTACGAGCAGTACTTC | CASSRDENYEQYF | TRBV7-9 | - | - | TRBJ2-7
TGTGCCAGCAATTTTTACCGTAGCTCTGGAAACACCATATATTTT | CASNFYRSSGNTIYF | TRBV28 | - | - | TRBJ1-3
TGTGCCAGCAGTTTAGCCGGGACAGGGAATAACTATGGCTACACCTTC | CASSLAGTGNNYGYTF | TRBV27 | TRBD1 | - | TRBJ1-2
TGTGCCAGCAGTGTATCAGACCGGGGCGATCAGCCCCAGCATTTT | CASSVSDRGDQPQHF | TRBV2 | - | few | TRBJ1-5
TGTGCAAGTCGCTTAGCGGGGGACAGCCTTGCGGATACGCAGTATTTT | CASRLAGDSLADTQYF | TRBV12-2 | - | once | TRBJ2-3
TGTGCCAGCAGTTTTACGGTGTCCTACGAGCAGTACTTC | CASSFTVSYEQYF | TRBV28 | - | once | TRBJ2-7
TGTGCCAGCAGTGTTAACACCGGGGAGCTGTTTTTT | CASSVNTGELFF | TRBV25-1 | - | - | TRBJ2-2
TGCGCCAGCAGTCCTCTCGACGGACTGAACACTGAAGCTTTCTTT | CASSPLDGLNTEAFF | TRBV10-2 | - | - | TRBJ1-1
TGTGCCAGCAGTTTGTCAGGGGAGTATCAGCCCCAGCATTTT | CASSLSGEYQPQHF | TRBV27 | - | - | TRBJ1-5
TGTGCCAGCAGAGCCTGGCCTAGCGGCACTACAGTAGATGAGCAGTTCTTC | CASRAWPSGTTVDEQFF | TRBV2 | TRBD2 | - | TRBJ2-1
TGTGCCAGCAGTGCGGGCGGAGACGAAGCTTTCTTT | CASSAGGDEAFF | TRBV2 | - | - | TRBJ1-1
TGTGCCAGCAGCCCAGGACTAGCGCCGAATGAGCAGTTCTTC | CASSPGLAPNEQFF | TRBV9 | TRBD2 | once | TRBJ2-1
TGTGCCAGTAGTGCCGGGACTAGCGGGACCGGGGAGCTGTTTTTT | CASSAGTSGTGELFF | TRBV19 | TRBD2 | - | TRBJ2-2
TGTGCCAGCGGGGCTGGGGCGGGATCCTACAATGAGCAGTTCTTC | CASGAGAGSYNEQFF | TRBV27 | - | - | TRBJ2-1